Listed here are 11 T cell receptor beta chains from one sample, sequenced in a study of shared clonotypes between healthy human individuals. CD8 cells regarded as naive lacked CD45RO, were positively chosen for CCR7, and omitted terminally differentiated effector memory CD45RA+ cells. The repertoire was sequenced with immunoSEQ multiplex PCR; TCRdb's copy has only in-frame clones and lacks some. This table has hundreds of thousands of clones, roughly 96% appearing once. What was sequenced was naive CD8+ T cells sorted from blood. The receptors here all came from a woman in her 30s in good health.

J is TRBJ2-3 and V is TRBV6-5, with D perhaps TRBD1 or TRBD2 (6 bases each). The CDR3 is 14 amino acids. Trimming cost V 4 bases and J 1 base, with 9 bases left between them. Germline lookup yields CDR1 MNHEY and CDR2 SVGAGI. The CDR3 DNA reads as TGTGCCAGCAGTTTCGGGGGCGGCACAGATACGCAGTATTTT. This encodes CASSFGGGTDTQYF.

The V call is TRBV4-1, the J call TRBJ1-5; D is unresolved. V was shortened by 3 bases and J by 5 bases, with 14 bases between the two germline ends. The CDR3 loop spans 15 amino acids. The germline V gene encodes CDR1 MGHRA and CDR2 YSYEKL. The CDR3 sequence: CASSHGDTGHQPQHF. The CDR3 coding sequence is TGCGCCAGCAGCCATGGGGATACCGGTCATCAGCCCCAGCATTTT.

Details on this clone: The same CDR3 can be traced to other DNA sequences in this sample. This chain joins TRBV2 and TRBJ2-1, with 13 nucleotides matching TRBD2. Germline-derived CDR1 and CDR2 are SNHLY and FYNNEI. CDR3 size: 16 residues. Trimming at V came to 4 bases and at J to 4 bases, leaving 4 bases not matched to a gene. The CDR3: CASSAGTSGVYNEQFF. The CDR3 DNA reads as TGTGCCAGCAGTGCCGGGACTAGCGGGGTTTACAATGAGCAGTTCTTC.

The CDR3 loop is CASSSSENEQFF. In DNA, the CDR3 is TGTGCCAGCAGCTCCTCAGAGAATGAGCAGTTCTTC. The J gene is TRBJ2-1, the V gene TRBV13; D is undetermined. There are 12 residues in the CDR3. From germline, CDR1 is PRHDT and CDR2 FYEKMQ (reference sequence). V lost 4 bases and J 7 bases, leaving 8 bases between the germline ends. Based on the CDR3 plus reference TRBV13 and TRBJ2-1, the full variable domain is AAGVIQSPRHLIKEKRETATLKCYPIPRHDTVYWYQQGPGQDPQFLISFYEKMQSDKGSIPDRFSAQQFSDYHSELNMSSLELGDSALYFCASSSSENEQFFGPGTRLTVL.

This chain uses TRBV28 with TRBJ2-7, with 11 bases that match TRBD2. V lost 3 bases and J lost 12; bases outside the gene matches: 7. The CDR3 totals 13 residues. From germline, CDR1 is MDHEN and CDR2 SYDVKM. DNA for the CDR3: TGTGCCAGCAGTTTCGTAGGTAGCGGGAGGGGGTACTTC. It specifies CASSFVGSGRGYF.

CDR3 region: CASSPGTGPHEQYF. The DNA of the CDR3 is TGTGCCAGCAGTCCCGGGACAGGGCCCCACGAGCAGTACTTC. The V and J genes are TRBV27 and TRBJ2-7; TRBD1 matches 9 bases. Germline trimming cut 5 bases from V and 5 bases from J; bases unmatched to any gene: 7. Germline V gene lookup returns CDR1 MNHEY and CDR2 SMNVEV (reference sequence). This CDR3 is built from 14 residues.

The genes are TRBV13 and TRBJ2-1; 8 nucleotides align to TRBD2. Germline V gene data show CDR1 as PRHDT and CDR2 as FYEKMQ (reference sequence). V lost 4 bases and J lost 2; bases outside the gene matches: 4. This CDR3 region has 15 residues. The CDR3 here is CASSSRAGAYNEQFF. CDR3 bases: TGTGCCAGCAGCTCACGAGCGGGAGCCTACAATGAGCAGTTCTTC.

The chain has TRBV28 and TRBJ2-1, with D possibly being TRBD2 (6 bases). Germline CDR1 MDHEN, CDR2 SYDVKM. The CDR3 has 15 amino acids. V gave up 7 bases and J gave up 8 bases, with 21 bases separating them. The CDR3: CASIPGRRRGDEQFF. The CDR3 DNA reads as TGTGCCAGCATCCCTGGGCGTCGACGCGGGGATGAGCAGTTCTTC.

V and J are TRBV13 and TRBJ2-7, with a possible D match to TRBD1 (6 bases). The CDR3 is 14 amino acids. V lost 3 bases and J lost 1, with 10 bases in between. The germline V gene has CDR1 PRHDT and CDR2 FYEKMQ (reference sequence). The CDR3 region is CASSFGQQSYEQYF. CDR3 bases: TGTGCCAGCAGCTTCGGACAGCAGTCCTACGAGCAGTACTTC.

This clone was detected once. The same CDR3 is also encoded by other DNA sequences in this sample. The V gene is TRBV28, the J gene TRBJ1-1; no firm D call. The germline V gene encodes CDR1 MDHEN and CDR2 SYDVKM. This CDR3 has 13 amino acids. V was cut by 3 bases and J by 1 base, with 6 bases left in between. For the CDR3, the DNA is TGTGCCAGCAGTTTTTCGGAGAACACTGAAGCTTTCTTT. Translating it yields CASSFSENTEAFF.

The count of this clone is one. V gene TRBV4-1 combines with J gene TRBJ2-1; D may correspond to TRBD1 or TRBD2 (5 bases each). The CDR3 loop spans 16 amino acids. Deletions cut 1 base from V and 9 bases from J, with 19 bases between. Germline V CDR1 and CDR2: MGHRA, YSYEKL. CDR3 protein: CASSQGWGEGSGEQFF. The CDR3, as DNA: TGCGCCAGCAGCCAAGGATGGGGCGAGGGTTCGGGTGAGCAGTTCTTC.